The 8 T cell receptor beta chains below all came from one sample that was sequenced in a study of blood T cell repertoires in COVID-19. Profiling relied on immunoSEQ multiplex PCR, and the TCRdb table lists in-frame clones only, not all of them. The sample shows about 150,000 clones, around 78% of them seen only once. Input material: peripheral blood. Every receptor here comes from an older man with acute or convalescent COVID-19.

The chain recombines TRBV5-1 with TRBJ2-7; D is uncertain. CDR3 size: 14 residues. The V and J ends lost 3 bases and 3 bases respectively, with 13 bases between them. The V gene's germline CDR1 is SGHRS and CDR2 YFSETQ. The CDR3 DNA reads TGCGCCAGCAGCTCGGGTGAGCCACACTACGAGCAGTACTTC. Protein: CASSSGEPHYEQYF.

V is TRBV7-9 and J is TRBJ1-6; 7 nucleotides match TRBD1. CDR3 length: 15 amino acids. J gave up 10 bases and V 0 bases, and 6 bases lay outside the gene matches. Germline lookup yields CDR1 SEHNR and CDR2 FQNEAQ (reference sequence). The chain's CDR3 is CASSLARQGQSPLHF. The DNA of the CDR3 is TGTGCCAGCAGCTTAGCCCGACAGGGCCAGTCACCCCTCCACTTT.

This clone was seen a single time. The chain uses TRBV6-2 or TRBV6-3 and TRBJ2-1; TRBD1 might be the D (5 bases). Between the trimmed V and J ends, which lost 6 bases and 9 bases, there was a span of 21 bases. The germline gives CDR1 MNHEY, CDR2 SVGEGT. This CDR3 is built from 15 residues. Written as DNA, the CDR3 is TGTGCCAGCAGCCGACCGTACGACAGTAGCATTGAGCAGTTCTTC. It translates to CASSRPYDSSIEQFF.

This clone appeared once. The chain recombines TRBV5-4 with TRBJ2-1; D may be TRBD2 (5 bases). This CDR3 spans 15 amino acids. V was trimmed by 4 bases and J by 2 bases, leaving 13 bases between them. Germline V lookup: CDR1 SGHNT, CDR2 YYREEE (reference sequence). CDR3 region: CASSPVLGPYNEQFF. The CDR3 coding sequence is TGTGCCAGCAGCCCGGTACTAGGACCCTACAATGAGCAGTTCTTC. The full variable domain, its missing parts supplied by reference TRBV5-4 and TRBJ2-1, is ETGVTQSPTHLIKTRGQQVTLRCSSQSGHNTVSWYQQALGQGPQFIFQYYREEENGRGNFPPRFSGLQFPNYSSELNVNALELDDSALYLCASSPVLGPYNEQFFGPGTRLTVL.

This clone occurred a few times. V is TRBV6-5 and J is TRBJ1-1; 8 bases align to TRBD1. The CDR3 loop spans 15 amino acids. Looked up from germline, CDR1 is MNHEY and CDR2 is SVGAGI. V lost 5 bases to trimming and J lost 5 bases; unmatched junction nucleotides: 10. The CDR3 DNA sequence: TGTGCCAGCAGTCCAGGACAGGGAGGGTTTACTGAAGCTTTCTTT. Its translation: CASSPGQGGFTEAFF.

The chain employs TRBV6-5 and TRBJ1-6; the D gene is possibly TRBD1 (6 bases). Germline lookup yields CDR1 MNHEY and CDR2 SVGAGI. This CDR3 comprises 15 residues. Trimming cost V 5 bases and J 10 bases, with 18 bases left between them. The CDR3 bases are TGTGCCAGCAGTCATTCCGGGACAAGGGGATCACCCCTCCACTTT. This translates into CASSHSGTRGSPLHF.

V usage is TRBV10-3 and J usage is TRBJ2-3, with D tentatively TRBD1 (6 bases). This CDR3 contains 13 residues. V was cut by 8 bases and J by 0 bases, with 9 bases left in between. Germline values: CDR1 ENHRY, CDR2 SYGVKD. The CDR3 protein is CAIGQGSTDTQYF. The CDR3 region has the DNA TGTGCCATCGGGCAGGGGAGCACAGATACGCAGTATTTT.

This clone turned up a few times. V and J are TRBV19 and TRBJ1-2; the match to TRBD1 covers 11 bases. The CDR3 runs to 16 residues. In germline, CDR1 is LNHDA, CDR2 SQIVND (reference sequence). Losses at the gene ends were 3 bases for V and 7 bases for J; bases not matched to a gene: 10. DNA for the CDR3: TGTGCCAGTAGTATGTTAGGACAGGGGGCGTTTGGTGGCTACACCTTC. This sequence encodes CASSMLGQGAFGGYTF.